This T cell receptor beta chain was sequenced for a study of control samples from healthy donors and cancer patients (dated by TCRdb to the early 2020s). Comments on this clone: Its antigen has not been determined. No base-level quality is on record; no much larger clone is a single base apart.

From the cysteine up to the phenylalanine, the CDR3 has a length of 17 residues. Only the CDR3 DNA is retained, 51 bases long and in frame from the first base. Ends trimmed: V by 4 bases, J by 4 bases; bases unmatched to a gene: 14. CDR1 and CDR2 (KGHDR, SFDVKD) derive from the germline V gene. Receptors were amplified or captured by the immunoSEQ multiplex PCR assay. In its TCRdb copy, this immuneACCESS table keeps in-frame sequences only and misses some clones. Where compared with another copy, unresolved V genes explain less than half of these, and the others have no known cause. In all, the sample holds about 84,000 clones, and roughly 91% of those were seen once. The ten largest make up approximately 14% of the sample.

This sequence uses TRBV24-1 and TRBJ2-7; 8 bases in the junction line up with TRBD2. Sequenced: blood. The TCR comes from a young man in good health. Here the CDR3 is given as CATSDLRPAGGGYEQYF. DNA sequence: TGTGCCACCAGTGACCTACGACCAGCAGGCGGGGGGTACGAGCAGTACTTC.